The 15 T cell receptor beta chains below all came from one sample that was sequenced in a study of vaccination effects on CD4 cells after COVID-19. The table came from immunoSEQ multiplex PCR; TCRdb's copy has only in-frame clones and leaves some out. The sample holds tens of thousands of clones, 60% to 75% seen once. These receptors' antigens are unknown. In the ViraFEST assay, antigen-specific CD4+ clonotypes were identified by expansion after peptide-pool stimulation. After less than twelve days in culture, the CD4+ T cells were isolated. Vaccine recipients, nucleocapsid antibody negative, had no prior SARS-CoV-2 infection. The sequencing used CD4+ T cells from PBMCs cultured with HCoV-NL63 spike peptides, collected before COVID-19 vaccination. All receptors derive from a human donor who received a COVID-19 vaccine.

The CDR3 DNA is TGTGCCAGCAGCGTAGTGGTAGGACACCTCTACGAGCAGTACGTC. Amino acids: CASSVVVGHLYEQYV. The chain is built from TRBV9 and TRBJ2-7; possibly TRBD1 for D (5 bases). There are 15 residues in the CDR3. V lost 0 bases and J lost 3, with 13 bases in between. Germline assignment: CDR1 SGDLS and CDR2 YYNGEE.

The chain joins TRBV6-6 to TRBJ2-2, with 8 bases lining up with TRBD1. Per germline, CDR1 MNHNY and CDR2 SVGAGI (reference sequence). The CDR3 has 13 amino acids. The V segment lost 11 bases and the J segment 5 bases; nucleotides outside the gene matches: 7. CDR3 amino acids: CAVQGAGTGELFF. The CDR3 region has the DNA TGTGCCGTGCAGGGGGCGGGTACCGGGGAGCTGTTTTTT.

The rearrangement joins TRBV24-1 to TRBJ2-5, with D perhaps matching TRBD2 (5 bases). CDR3 length equals 14 residues. Germline V gene sequence: CDR1 KGHDR, CDR2 SFDVKD. V was pared by 8 bases and J by 0 bases, with 12 bases between. The CDR3 nucleotides read TGTGCCACCAAACCAAGCGGAAACCAAGAGACCCAGTACTTC. It codes for CATKPSGNQETQYF.

V and J are TRBV12-3 or TRBV12-4 and TRBJ1-2; no reliable D call. Trimming removed 5 bases from V and 2 bases from J, with 9 bases in between. The CDR3 totals 13 residues. DNA for the CDR3: TGTGCCAGCAGTCTCATACAAAACTATGGCTACACCTTC. Translation: CASSLIQNYGYTF.

This rearrangement joins TRBV25-1 to TRBJ2-2; tentatively, D is TRBD1 or TRBD2 (5 bases each). CDR1 MGHDK and CDR2 SYGVNS come from the germline V gene. With 6 bases removed from V and 3 bases from J, the gap between germline ends came to 23 bases. The CDR3 runs 18 residues. CDR3 nucleotides: TGTGCCAGCAGACCCAAGGTTAAGGGGAGTAATGACACCGGGGAGCTGTTTTTT. It translates to CASRPKVKGSNDTGELFF.

The rearrangement joins TRBV6-4 to TRBJ1-4; possible D gene TRBD1, 5 bases. Germline assignment: CDR1 MRHNA and CDR2 SNTAGT. This CDR3 is 14 amino acids long. V dropped 6 bases and J dropped 0 bases, with 8 bases sitting between them. The CDR3 protein is CASRETATNEKLFF. The CDR3 DNA reads as TGTGCCAGCAGGGAGACAGCAACTAATGAAAAACTGTTTTTT.

This clone has more than one count but fewer than ten. The sample has other DNA sequences that encode this CDR3 too. V gene TRBV20-1 combines with J gene TRBJ1-2; D is unresolved. The germline gives CDR1 DFQATT, CDR2 SNEGSKA (reference sequence). V shed 6 bases and J shed 4 bases, with 3 bases lying between them. This CDR3 comprises 9 residues. The CDR3 DNA follows: TGCAGTGCCGGCTATGGCTACACCTTC. Amino acid sequence: CSAGYGYTF.

The chain recombines TRBV5-1 with TRBJ2-2; D ambiguous. Germline CDR1 is SGHRS and CDR2 is YFSETQ. Trimming removed 1 base from V and 3 bases from J, with 7 bases in between. The length of the CDR3 is 14 residues. The DNA for the CDR3 is TGCGCCAGCAGCTTGATTCGGGACACCGGGGAGCTGTTTTTT. Its protein is CASSLIRDTGELFF.

This chain connects TRBV5-1 to TRBJ1-1, with 10 positions matching TRBD1. The CDR3 length is 15 residues. The V and J ends lost 1 base and 4 bases, in that order; junction bases with no gene match: 4. Germline V gene lookup returns CDR1 SGHRS and CDR2 YFSETQ. In nucleotides, the CDR3 is TGCGCCAGCAGCTTGTTGTGGGACAGGGGCACTGAAGCTTTCTTT. Its translation is CASSLLWDRGTEAFF.

The rearrangement links TRBV30 to TRBJ1-1; no firm D call. Germline V lookup: CDR1 GTSNPN, CDR2 SVGIG (reference sequence). Trimming shortened V by 4 bases and J by 3 bases, and 12 bases separated the two germline ends. The CDR3 has 13 residues. The CDR3 DNA is TGTGCCTGGACAGAGGGCCTTTACACTGAAGCTTTCTTT. Its protein product is CAWTEGLYTEAFF. Variable domain in full (rest from reference TRBV30 and TRBJ1-1): SQTIHQWPATLVQPVGSPLSLECTVEGTSNPNLYWYRQAAGRGLQLLFYSVGIGQISSEVPQNLSASRPQDRQFILSSKKLLLSDSGFYLCAWTEGLYTEAFFGQGTRLTVV.

V and J are TRBV18 and TRBJ1-2, with D possibly TRBD1 on 5 matching bases. Germline-derived CDR1 and CDR2 are KGHSH and LQKENI. The CDR3 has 15 residues. V lost 3 bases and J lost 4, with 15 bases in between. CDR3 sequence: CASSPGRQNLYGYTF. In nucleotides, the CDR3 is TGTGCCAGCTCACCGGGGCGACAAAATCTCTATGGCTACACCTTC.

The chain employs TRBV28 and TRBJ1-1, with D perhaps matching TRBD1 (6 bases). CDR1 is MDHEN and CDR2 is SYDVKM in the germline V gene. The CDR3 runs to 14 residues. With 9 bases removed from V and 3 bases from J, the gap between germline ends came to 17 bases. The CDR3 DNA follows: TGTGCCAGTTTCAGAGGGGGGGCGGACACTGAAGCTTTCTTT. Translating it yields CASFRGGADTEAFF.

The CDR3 DNA follows: TGTGCCAGCAGCCAAGAGAGGGGATTGGGCTACACCTTC. Translating gives CASSQERGLGYTF. V usage is TRBV4-2 and J usage is TRBJ1-2; D possibly corresponds to TRBD1 (5 bases). V was trimmed by 0 bases and J by 8 bases, leaving 10 bases between them. The CDR3 totals 13 residues. Germline V lookup: CDR1 LGHNA, CDR2 YNFKEQ.

The V and J genes are TRBV5-6 and TRBJ2-2, with D perhaps assigned TRBD1 or TRBD2 (6 bases each). The CDR3 is made up of 14 amino acids. CDR1 SGHDT and CDR2 YYEEEE come from the germline V gene. Trimming removed 1 base from V and 6 bases from J, with 10 bases in between. The CDR3: CASSLWGAAGELFF. The DNA for the CDR3 is TGTGCCAGCAGCTTGTGGGGGGCGGCCGGGGAGCTGTTTTTT.

The chain combines TRBV19 with TRBJ1-2; D is uncertain. This CDR3 is 16 amino acids long. The germline V gene encodes CDR1 LNHDA and CDR2 SQIVND (reference sequence). V lost 4 bases to trimming and J lost 0 bases, with 15 bases between them. The CDR3 coding sequence is TGTGCCAGTAGTAGCCCCAGCAGGTCAGCTAACTATGGCTACACCTTC. It yields the protein CASSSPSRSANYGYTF.